This TCR beta chain was sequenced during a study of cytomegalovirus exposure and HLA in healthy donors. Findings of the study overall: It was about 150 TCR beta chains that were listed as cytomegalovirus-associated. In the 95 to 150 validation repertoires, a later analysis found that first-cohort TCR clusters tended to co-occur. TCR sequences were mostly rare, though some public TCRs occurred in many donors. The authors confirmed in vitro that a few CMV-associated chains were specific for CMV antigens.

As to this clone: Its antigen remains unidentified.

Libraries were prepared by immunoSEQ multiplex PCR; TCRdb keeps only in-frame clonotypes and omits some of them. Altogether roughly 50,000 clones are present, approximately 90% being singletons, with the ten largest covering 8.4%. This CDR3 comprises 14 residues. Trimming took off 6 bases at V and 3 bases at J, with 15 bases between the two ends. Germline lookup yields CDR1 MNHEY and CDR2 SMNVEV (reference sequence). The source of this sequence is a woman younger than 30 in good health and CMV-seropositive. This chain joins TRBV27 and TRBJ2-7; D perhaps matches TRBD1 (6 bases). Sequencing was carried out using PBMCs. The CDR3 region is CASRNDRSDYEQYF. The CDR3 DNA sequence: TGTGCCAGCAGGAATGACAGGTCGGACTACGAGCAGTACTTC.